Below, 14 T cell receptor beta chains from the same sample are listed, as sequenced in a study of shared clonotypes between healthy human individuals. Only in-frame clones appear in the TCRdb table, and some are missing; sequencing was by immunoSEQ multiplex PCR. The data contain about 1 million clones, around 75% of them singletons. Specimen: memory CD4+ T cells sorted from blood. Subset meaning: CD45RA-negative fraction. These receptors were obtained from a man younger than 35 in good health.

This chain joins TRBV28 and TRBJ2-5; tentatively, D is TRBD1 (6 bases). Trimming cost V 4 bases and J 5 bases, with 20 bases left between them. The germline gives CDR1 MDHEN, CDR2 SYDVKM. The CDR3 runs 16 residues. CDR3 sequence: CASSSPTGTPRETQYF. For the CDR3, the DNA is TGTGCCAGCAGTTCCCCGACAGGCACCCCGCGGGAGACCCAGTACTTC.

The chain has TRBV9 and TRBJ2-5; D may be TRBD1 or TRBD2 (6 bases each). Germline V gene data show CDR1 as SGDLS and CDR2 as YYNGEE. There are 14 residues in the CDR3. V was clipped by 0 bases and J by 5 bases, with 11 bases between them. As DNA, the CDR3 is TGTGCCAGCAGCGTAGGGGGGGCTTATGAGACCCAGTACTTC. Its translation is CASSVGGAYETQYF.

The rearrangement links TRBV7-9 to TRBJ2-7, with D unresolved. V dropped 4 bases and J dropped 6 bases, with 10 bases sitting between them. The CDR3 totals 12 residues. Germline lookup yields CDR1 SEHNR and CDR2 FQNEAQ (reference sequence). The CDR3 coding sequence is TGTGCCAGCAGCTACGACTGGGGCGAGCAGTACTTC. It codes for CASSYDWGEQYF.

The CDR3 DNA reads TGTGCCAGCAGCGTAGAGGGTTTAAACCGTGGCTACACCTTC. It codes for CASSVEGLNRGYTF. The V and J genes are TRBV9 and TRBJ1-2; D remains unclear. V was clipped by 0 bases and J by 7 bases, with 13 bases between them. CDR3 length: 14 amino acids. Germline-derived CDR1 and CDR2 are SGDLS and YYNGEE.

This chain connects TRBV27 to TRBJ1-6; 8 bases map to TRBD1. From germline, CDR1 is MNHEY and CDR2 SMNVEV (reference sequence). The CDR3 is 15 residues long. J gave up 6 bases and V 8 bases, and 9 bases lay outside the gene matches. The CDR3 bases are TGTGCCAGCGGCATGGGACAGGCGCCTAATTCACCCCTCCACTTT. Protein: CASGMGQAPNSPLHF.

This clone was detected only a few times. Other DNA sequences in this specimen translate into the identical CDR3. The chain joins TRBV18 to TRBJ1-6; D ambiguous. V was cut by 2 bases and J by 7 bases, with 9 bases left in between. The V gene's germline CDR1 is KGHSH and CDR2 LQKENI. The CDR3 spans 14 residues. CDR3 sequence reads: CASSPEGGNSPLHF. Written as DNA, the CDR3 is TGTGCCAGCTCACCAGAGGGAGGAAATTCACCCCTCCACTTT.

The gene calls are TRBV25-1 and TRBJ2-5; the match to TRBD1 covers 10 bases. The J call may be faulty, since TRBJ2-7 better matches the DNA end. This CDR3 region has 16 residues. Germline V gene lookup returns CDR1 MGHDK and CDR2 SYGVNS. The CDR3 DNA follows: TGTGCCAGCAGCCCCCCCAGGGACAGGGGTAGCTACGAGCAGTACTTC. This encodes CASSPPRDRGSYEQYF.

This clone was picked up one time. The chain uses TRBV2 and TRBJ2-7; the match to TRBD2 covers 16 bases. This CDR3 has 15 residues. Germline loops: CDR1 SNHLY, CDR2 FYNNEI. The trim removed 6 bases at V and 5 bases at J, leaving 4 bases unmatched. CDR3 region: CASRGLAGGRNEQYF. The DNA of the CDR3 is TGTGCCAGCAGGGGACTAGCGGGAGGGCGTAACGAGCAGTACTTC.

This clone was seen only a few times. At the DNA level, this CDR3 is encoded by other sequences in the same sample as well. This chain links TRBV2 with TRBJ1-3; possibly TRBD1 for D (6 bases). The CDR3 length is 15 residues. V shed 5 bases and J shed 0 bases, with 11 bases lying between them. CDR1 and CDR2 from the germline V gene are SNHLY and FYNNEI. Written as DNA, the CDR3 is TGTGCCAGCAGTCGTGACAGGAACTCTGGAAACACCATATATTTT. Translation: CASSRDRNSGNTIYF. The variable domain in full, completed from reference TRBV2 and TRBJ1-3, reads EPEVTQTPSHQVTQMGQEVILRCVPISNHLYFYWYRQILGQKVEFLVSFYNNEISEKSEIFDDQFSVERPDGSNFTLKIRSTKLEDSAMYFCASSRDRNSGNTIYFGEGSWLTVV.

This clone was picked up a small number of times. Other DNA sequences in the sample encode the same CDR3. CDR3 in amino acids: CASSLDRYSYEQYF. As DNA, the CDR3 is TGTGCCAGCAGCTTGGACCGATACTCCTACGAGCAGTACTTC. The rearrangement uses TRBV5-4 and TRBJ2-7, with D uncertain. Germline-derived CDR1 and CDR2 are SGHNT and YYREEE (reference sequence). There are 14 residues in the CDR3. Trimming stripped 0 bases from V and 0 bases from J, with 7 bases between.

The gene calls are TRBV14 and TRBJ1-6, with D possibly matching TRBD1 (5 bases). Per the germline V gene, CDR1 is SGHDN and CDR2 is FVKESK. CDR3 length: 14 residues. Trimming shortened V by 3 bases and J by 5 bases, and 8 bases separated the two germline ends. CDR3 amino acids: CASSQGRDNSPLHF. DNA of the CDR3: TGTGCCAGCAGCCAGGGACGGGATAATTCACCCCTCCACTTT.

The rearrangement joins TRBV7-6 to TRBJ1-2; D unclear. With 3 bases removed from V and 0 bases from J, the gap between germline ends came to 8 bases. CDR1 SGHVS and CDR2 FNYEAQ come from the germline V gene. The CDR3 length is 14 residues. The CDR3 DNA reads TGTGCCAGCAGCTTCGCTCCAACTAACTATGGCTACACCTTC. This codes for CASSFAPTNYGYTF. The variable domain in full, completed from reference TRBV7-6 and TRBJ1-2, reads GAGVSQSPRYKVTKRGQDVALRCDPISGHVSLYWYRQALGQGPEFLTYFNYEAQQDKSGLPNDRFSAERPEGSISTLTIQRTEQRDSAMYRCASSFAPTNYGYTFGSGTRLTVV.

The V gene is TRBV27, the J gene TRBJ1-3; no clear D gene. The V end lost 7 bases, the J end lost 3 bases, and 13 bases lay between the germline ends. The CDR3 loop spans 14 amino acids. The germline CDR1 and CDR2 sequences are MNHEY and SMNVEV (reference sequence). The CDR3 DNA reads as TGTGCCAGCAACCCGTTGGCTCGTGGAAACACCATATATTTT. Its translation is CASNPLARGNTIYF.

V and J are TRBV12-5 and TRBJ2-3; 16 bases match TRBD2. The V segment lost 4 bases and the J segment 1 base; nucleotides outside the gene matches: 5. Germline CDR1 LGHNT, CDR2 FRNRAP. CDR3 length: 18 residues. The CDR3 bases are TGTGCTAGTGGTTCCGGGACTAGCGGGAGGGGGGGCACAGATACGCAGTATTTT. The encoded protein is CASGSGTSGRGGTDTQYF.